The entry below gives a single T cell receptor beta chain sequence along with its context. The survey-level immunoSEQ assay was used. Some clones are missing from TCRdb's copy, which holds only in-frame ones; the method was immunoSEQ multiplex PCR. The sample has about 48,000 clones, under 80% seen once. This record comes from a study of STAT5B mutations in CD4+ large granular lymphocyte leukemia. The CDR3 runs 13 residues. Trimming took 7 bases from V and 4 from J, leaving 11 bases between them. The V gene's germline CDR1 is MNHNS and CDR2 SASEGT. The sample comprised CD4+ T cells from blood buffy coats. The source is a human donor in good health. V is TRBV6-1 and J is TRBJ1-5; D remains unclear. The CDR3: CASNLDLNQPQHF. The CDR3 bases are TGTGCCAGCAACCTCGATCTGAATCAGCCCCAGCATTTT.